Below are 19 T cell receptor beta chains sequenced from a single sample in a study of CD8 T cells in ankylosing spondylitis. MiXCR was run by TCRdb on the 5' RACE reads, yielding one entry per CDR3 protein. The sample has around 39,000 distinct CDR3 sequences; approximately 15% are singletons. Source material: blood. The origin of the receptors is a male donor with ankylosing spondylitis or in good health (not recorded which).

The sample holds a few counts of this clonotype. The V and J genes are TRBV7-2 and TRBJ2-1; D is ambiguous. The germline gives CDR1 SGHTA, CDR2 FQGNSA. The CDR3 extends over 14 amino acids. V lost 5 bases and J 6 bases, leaving 14 bases between the germline ends. CDR3 coding DNA: TGTGCCAGCAGCGGTCTGCGGAGCAGCAATGAGCAGTTCTTC. It is translated as CASSGLRSSNEQFF.

The V gene is TRBV12-3 or TRBV12-4, the J gene TRBJ1-1; D unclear. V was shortened by 7 bases and J by 1 base, with 10 bases between the two germline ends. The CDR3 totals 13 residues. CDR3 sequence: CASIRDPNTEAFF. The CDR3 DNA is TGTGCCAGCATAAGGGATCCGAACACTGAAGCTTTCTTT.

V usage is TRBV20-1 and J usage is TRBJ2-3; 9 bases line up with TRBD2. This CDR3 is 15 amino acids long. The J segment lost 6 bases and the V segment lost 6 bases, leaving 13 bases of the junction unmatched. Germline CDR1 is DFQATT and CDR2 is SNEGSKA (reference sequence). The chain's CDR3 is CSALGISGSQDTQYF. Here the CDR3 DNA reads TGCAGTGCCCTAGGGATTAGCGGGAGTCAGGATACGCAGTATTTT.

This clonotype was seen a handful of times. This chain connects TRBV7-2 to TRBJ2-5; tentative D call: TRBD2 (5 bases). Between the trimmed V and J ends, which lost 5 bases and 5 bases, there was a span of 15 bases. The CDR3 is made up of 14 amino acids. Germline assignment: CDR1 SGHTA and CDR2 FQGNSA. CDR3 loop: CASSTTTSHETQYF. DNA for the CDR3: TGTGCCAGCAGCACAACTACTAGTCACGAGACCCAGTACTTC.

The rearrangement links TRBV6-4 to TRBJ2-2; D is tentatively TRBD1 or TRBD2 (5 bases each). The V gene's germline CDR1 is MRHNA and CDR2 SNTAGT. Trimming took 5 bases from V and 5 from J, leaving 15 bases between them. The CDR3 extends over 15 amino acids. The CDR3 is CASSLYHGGTGELFF. The CDR3 nucleotides read TGTGCCAGCAGTTTATACCATGGGGGAACCGGGGAGCTGTTTTTT.

This clonotype was picked up a small number of times. This chain uses TRBV25-1 with TRBJ2-3; a weak D match, TRBD1 (5 bases). CDR3 length: 14 amino acids. CDR1 and CDR2 from the germline V gene are MGHDK and SYGVNS. V was pared by 0 bases and J by 5 bases, with 9 bases between. DNA of the CDR3: TGTGCCAGCAGTGAATATAGGGGAATAGATACGCAGTATTTT. Its translation: CASSEYRGIDTQYF.

The genes are TRBV20-1 and TRBJ2-2; D is unclear. The CDR3 sequence is 13 residues long. Germline-derived CDR1 and CDR2 are DFQATT and SNEGSKA (reference sequence). Trimming took off 0 bases at V and 0 bases at J, with 2 bases between the two ends. CDR3 sequence: CSARDPNTGELFF. In nucleotides, the CDR3 is TGCAGTGCTAGAGATCCGAACACCGGGGAGCTGTTTTTT.

The V gene is TRBV7-9, the J gene TRBJ2-1; the D is unclear. The CDR3 is made up of 13 amino acids. Trimming pared 2 bases from V and 7 bases from J, leaving 9 bases between. Germline V gene data show CDR1 as SEHNR and CDR2 as FQNEAQ (reference sequence). The CDR3 loop is CASSLLGLNEQFF. CDR3 in DNA: TGTGCCAGCAGCTTACTGGGTCTGAATGAGCAGTTCTTC. The variable domain in full, completed from reference TRBV7-9 and TRBJ2-1, reads DTGVSQNPRHKITKRGQNVTFRCDPISEHNRLYWYRQTLGQGPEFLTYFQNEAQLEKSRLLSDRFSAERPKGSFSTLEIQRTEQGDSAMYLCASSLLGLNEQFFGPGTRLTVL.

The chain recombines TRBV29-1 with TRBJ2-7; tentatively, D is TRBD1 or TRBD2 (6 bases each). The CDR3 runs 13 residues. The germline CDR1 and CDR2 sequences are SQVTM and ANQGSEA. Trimming pared 7 bases from V and 3 bases from J, leaving 16 bases between. This chain's CDR3 is CSATKGGFYEQYF. The CDR3 region has the DNA TGCAGCGCCACGAAGGGGGGATTCTACGAGCAGTACTTC.

This clonotype has only a few counts. This chain uses TRBV7-3 with TRBJ2-1; 7 bases match TRBD1. V lost 3 bases, J lost 6 bases, and 5 bases stayed unmatched. CDR3 length equals 14 residues. The germline gives CDR1 SGHTA, CDR2 FQGTGA. The CDR3 reads CASSLGQLINEQFF. DNA of the CDR3: TGTGCCAGCAGCTTGGGACAGCTGATCAATGAGCAGTTCTTC.

This chain joins TRBV12-3 or TRBV12-4 and TRBJ1-5; the D gene is possibly TRBD1 (5 bases). The CDR3 length is 14 residues. V lost 4 bases and J 2 bases, leaving 9 bases between the germline ends. In DNA, the CDR3 is TGTGCCAGCAGTTATGAAGGGGGCAATCAGCCCCAGCATTTT. Its protein product is CASSYEGGNQPQHF.

The chain carries TRBV29-1 and TRBJ2-2; possibly TRBD2 for D (5 bases). Germline V CDR1 and CDR2: SQVTM, ANQGSEA. This CDR3 region has 17 residues. V lost 6 bases to trimming and J lost 2 bases, with 22 bases between them. The CDR3: CSVRVYTPFTNTGELFF. For the CDR3, the DNA is TGCAGCGTGAGGGTTTACACTCCTTTCACCAACACCGGGGAGCTGTTTTTT.

This clonotype was seen a single time. The chain links TRBV20-1 to TRBJ2-6; perhaps TRBD1 as D (5 bases). The CDR3 is 16 amino acids. Trimming cost V 6 bases and J 1 base, with 16 bases left between them. CDR1 and CDR2 from the germline V gene are DFQATT and SNEGSKA (reference sequence). CDR3 in DNA: TGCAGTGCCCGGCGAAGGGGATGGTCTGGGGCCAACGTCCTGACTTTC. Protein: CSARRRGWSGANVLTF.

This clonotype was seen a few times. This sequence joins TRBV4-1 and TRBJ2-1; 11 nucleotides align to TRBD2. The germline V gene has CDR1 MGHRA and CDR2 YSYEKL. The length of the CDR3 is 16 residues. The trim removed 3 bases at V and 4 bases at J, leaving 5 bases unmatched. As DNA, the CDR3 is TGCGCCAGCAGCCATCTAGCGGGAGGCGCTTACAATGAGCAGTTCTTC. Its protein is CASSHLAGGAYNEQFF.

Only a few counts were recorded for this clonotype. The chain joins TRBV28 to TRBJ2-3; tentatively, D is TRBD1 or TRBD2 (5 bases each). There are 13 residues in the CDR3. Per germline, CDR1 MDHEN and CDR2 SYDVKM. Deletions cut 7 bases from V and 5 bases from J, with 13 bases between. The CDR3 spells CASNERGRDTQYF. CDR3 sequence (DNA): TGTGCCAGCAACGAGAGGGGTCGAGATACGCAGTATTTT.

The chain links TRBV6-6 to TRBJ2-1; no clear D gene. In germline, CDR1 is MNHNY, CDR2 SVGAGI (reference sequence). CDR3 size: 12 residues. Trimming removed 5 bases at V and 8 bases at J, with 10 bases between. The CDR3 is CASSDEWDEQFF. CDR3 sequence (DNA): TGTGCCAGCAGTGATGAGTGGGATGAGCAGTTCTTC.

The chain links TRBV5-1 to TRBJ2-1; 10 bases fit TRBD1. Per the germline V gene, CDR1 is SGHRS and CDR2 is YFSETQ. The CDR3 has 15 amino acids. Losses at the gene ends were 4 bases for V and 7 bases for J; bases not matched to a gene: 8. This chain's CDR3 is CASSEQTGGVNEQFF. Written as DNA, the CDR3 is TGCGCCAGCAGCGAACAGACAGGGGGCGTGAATGAGCAGTTCTTC.

V and J are TRBV12-3 or TRBV12-4 and TRBJ1-1, with D unresolved. The CDR3 length is 12 residues. Trimming pared 6 bases from V and 10 bases from J, leaving 15 bases between. CDR3 coding DNA: TGTGCCAGCAGCAACTTATTGGGTAGAGCTTTCTTT. Translating it yields CASSNLLGRAFF.

This clonotype was picked up a small number of times. The V gene is TRBV5-1, the J gene TRBJ2-2; TRBD1 matches at 8 bases. V lost 4 bases and J lost 5; bases outside the gene matches: 7. This CDR3 is built from 15 residues. Germline CDR1 SGHRS, CDR2 YFSETQ. The DNA for the CDR3 is TGCGCCAGCAGCGCCCAGGGGGCAGAGACCGGGGAGCTGTTTTTT. Amino acids: CASSAQGAETGELFF.